The clone carrying this T cell receptor beta chain was detected ten times or more. The antigen is not known. This record comes from a study of T cell repertoires in cytomegalovirus infection. This CDR3 region has 15 residues. Germline CDR1 MNHEY, CDR2 SMNVEV (reference sequence). Trimming stripped 2 bases from V and 3 bases from J, with 11 bases between. Each CDR3 protein gets one entry after TCRdb re-called the reads with MiXCR. This sample has about a million distinct CDR3 sequences; roughly 30% occur once, and the top ten carry 10% to 15%. The chain recombines TRBV27 with TRBJ2-1; a possible D gene is TRBD2 (5 bases). The receptor was derived from a human donor in good health (CMV status not recorded). Some clones in this sample may be carry-over from other donors' samples. The specimen comprised cultured CD8+ T cells from PBMCs, sampled from culture after CMV antigen stimulation. The CDR3 is CASSLRLAVYNEQFF. CDR3 bases: TGTGCCAGCAGTTTAAGGCTAGCCGTCTACAATGAGCAGTTCTTC.